What follows are 29 T cell receptor beta chains derived from one specimen sequenced in a study of shared clonotypes between healthy human individuals. Profiled with immunoSEQ multiplex PCR; TCRdb holds only in-frame clones, not every one. The sample comprises about 530,000 clones, over 75% of which are singletons, and under 15% rests with the top ten. Specimen: PBMCs. These receptors all come from a woman between 40 and 50 years old in good health. Some clones in this sample may be carry-over from other donors' samples.

The rearrangement joins TRBV28 to TRBJ2-3; the D gene is possibly TRBD2 (7 bases). The CDR3 runs 14 residues. Per germline, CDR1 MDHEN and CDR2 SYDVKM. Trimming stripped 8 bases from V and 3 bases from J, with 15 bases between. The CDR3 nucleotides read TGTGCCAGCGGGGGCGGGAGAGAAACAGATACGCAGTATTTT. It translates to CASGGGRETDTQYF.

This chain connects TRBV30 to TRBJ2-7; D may be TRBD1 (6 bases). Germline values: CDR1 GTSNPN, CDR2 SVGIG (reference sequence). Trimming stripped 3 bases from V and 2 bases from J, with 17 bases between. This CDR3 is built from 15 residues. Here the CDR3 DNA reads TGTGCCTGGAGCCCCCCGTCGCAGGGGACCTACGAGCAGTACTTC. Encoded protein: CAWSPPSQGTYEQYF.

CDR3 in DNA: TGTGCCAGCAGCTTAGATACCCTGTGGGGTTCCGCTTTCTTT. Residues: CASSLDTLWGSAFF. The chain recombines TRBV7-9 with TRBJ1-1, with D hard to call. CDR3 size: 14 residues. Germline V gene data show CDR1 as SEHNR and CDR2 as FQNEAQ (reference sequence). V was shortened by 1 base and J by 11 bases, with 17 bases between the two germline ends.

Comment on this clone: The sample carries other DNA sequences with the same CDR3. The chain employs TRBV5-1 and TRBJ2-1; D gene unclear. Trimming removed 0 bases at V and 5 bases at J, with 6 bases between. Germline V CDR1 and CDR2: SGHRS, YFSETQ. This CDR3 region has 13 residues. The CDR3 spells CASSLGPNNEQFF. The CDR3 DNA reads TGCGCCAGCAGCTTGGGACCTAACAATGAGCAGTTCTTC.

The table lists this clone with a few counts. V and J are TRBV7-8 and TRBJ2-3; D unclear. CDR3 length: 14 amino acids. In germline, CDR1 is SGHVS, CDR2 FQNEAQ. With 5 bases removed from V and 0 bases from J, the gap between germline ends came to 9 bases. The CDR3 spells CASSRETSTDTQYF. The CDR3 nucleotides are TGTGCCAGCAGCCGAGAAACTAGCACAGATACGCAGTATTTT.

Concerning this clone: This same CDR3 is encoded by further DNA sequences in the sample. The J gene is TRBJ2-7, the V gene TRBV2; no clear D. Trimming stripped 6 bases from V and 2 bases from J, with 8 bases between. The CDR3 loop spans 12 amino acids. Germline CDR1 is SNHLY and CDR2 is FYNNEI. Written as DNA, the CDR3 is TGTGCCAGCAGCCCTGGACCCTACGAGCAGTACTTC. Protein: CASSPGPYEQYF.

The rearrangement uses TRBV28 and TRBJ1-4; D is perhaps TRBD1 (6 bases). CDR1 MDHEN and CDR2 SYDVKM come from the germline V gene. This CDR3 has 15 amino acids. V was pared by 5 bases and J by 5 bases, with 15 bases between. This chain's CDR3 is CASSPPGGGNEKLFF. The CDR3 nucleotides are TGTGCCAGCAGTCCGCCGGGGGGCGGGAATGAAAAACTGTTTTTT. The full variable domain, with the rest looked up from reference TRBV28 and TRBJ1-4, is DVKVTQSSRYLVKRTGEKVFLECVQDMDHENMFWYRQDPGLGLRLIYFSYDVKMKEKGDIPEGYSVSREKKERFSLILESASTNQTSMYLCASSPPGGGNEKLFFGSGTQLSVL.

V usage is TRBV19 and J usage is TRBJ2-7; D is uncertain. V lost 5 bases to trimming and J lost 3 bases, with 14 bases between them. The CDR3 contains 14 residues. CDR1 LNHDA and CDR2 SQIVND come from the germline V gene (reference sequence). The CDR3 protein is CASSPAPSDYEQYF. DNA of the CDR3: TGTGCCAGTAGTCCTGCCCCCTCAGACTACGAGCAGTACTTC.

J is TRBJ1-1 and V is TRBV15; no firm D call. V was cut by 1 base and J by 11 bases, with 14 bases left in between. This CDR3 spans 13 amino acids. Germline V CDR1 and CDR2: LNHNV, YYDKDF (reference sequence). The CDR3 loop is CATSRGASQVAFF. The CDR3, as DNA: TGTGCCACCAGCAGAGGTGCGAGTCAAGTCGCTTTCTTT. The complete variable domain, with remaining parts taken from reference TRBV15 and TRBJ1-1, reads DAMVIQNPRYQVTQFGKPVTLSCSQTLNHNVMYWYQQKSSQAPKLLFHYYDKDFNNEADTPDNFQSRRPNTSFCFLDIRSPGLGDTAMYLCATSRGASQVAFFGQGTRLTVV.

This clone has only one observation. V usage is TRBV11-1 and J usage is TRBJ2-3; D may be TRBD1 or TRBD2 (5 bases each). Germline CDR1 is SGHAT and CDR2 is FQDESV (reference sequence). CDR3 length: 15 residues. V dropped 3 bases and J dropped 1 base, with 11 bases sitting between them. The CDR3 DNA is TGTGCCAGCAGCTTTAATTGGGACGGCACAGATACGCAGTATTTT. This encodes CASSFNWDGTDTQYF.

In DNA form, the CDR3 reads TGTGCCAGCAGATTGGAAAACAGGGTTGATCAGCCCCAGCATTTT. Residues: CASRLENRVDQPQHF. V usage is TRBV2 and J usage is TRBJ1-5; D is possibly TRBD1 (6 bases). The CDR3 loop spans 15 amino acids. V lost 6 bases and J lost 5, with 17 bases in between. CDR1 and CDR2 from the germline V gene are SNHLY and FYNNEI.

This chain connects TRBV7-2 to TRBJ2-4, with D unclear. Trimming took 1 base from V and 9 from J, leaving 7 bases between them. The CDR3 contains 12 residues. Germline CDR1 and CDR2: SGHTA and FQGNSA. The CDR3, as DNA: TGTGCCAGCAGCTTAGAGGTGGGCATTCAGTACTTC. It yields the protein CASSLEVGIQYF.

This clone was seen only a few times. This chain connects TRBV9 to TRBJ2-5; the D is unclear. The length of the CDR3 is 15 residues. Germline CDR1 SGDLS, CDR2 YYNGEE. Trimming cost V 0 bases and J 0 bases, with 9 bases left between them. The CDR3 region has the DNA TGTGCCAGCAGCGTAGCGGGCTGGTACCAAGAGACCCAGTACTTC. The encoded protein is CASSVAGWYQETQYF.

Comments on this clone: The junction and the germline gene differ at one end; a read error may be behind it. The V call is TRBV30, the J call TRBJ2-3, with a weak D call TRBD2 (6 bases). Per the germline V gene, CDR1 is GTSNPN and CDR2 is SVGIG (reference sequence). The CDR3 is made up of 11 amino acids. This CDR3 is CAWSVPGESSF. As DNA, the CDR3 is TGTGCCTGGAGTGTACCGGGGGAGTCGTCTTTT. The whole variable domain, remainder taken from reference TRBV30 and TRBJ2-3, is SQTIHQWPATLVQPVGSPLSLECTVEGTSNPNLYWYRQAAGRGLQLLFYSVGIGQISSEVPQNLSASRPQDRQFILSSKKLLLSDSGFYLCAWSVPGESSFGPGTRLTVL.

This chain links TRBV5-4 with TRBJ2-5; a possible D gene is TRBD2 (6 bases). Deletions cut 4 bases from V and 2 bases from J, with 18 bases between. CDR1 and CDR2 (germline): SGHNT, YYREEE (reference sequence). CDR3 length: 16 amino acids. The CDR3 loop reads CASSPSVAEGQETQYF. In nucleotides, the CDR3 is TGTGCCAGCAGCCCCTCCGTAGCGGAGGGGCAAGAGACCCAGTACTTC. The full variable domain, rest sourced from reference TRBV5-4 and TRBJ2-5, is ETGVTQSPTHLIKTRGQQVTLRCSSQSGHNTVSWYQQALGQGPQFIFQYYREEENGRGNFPPRFSGLQFPNYSSELNVNALELDDSALYLCASSPSVAEGQETQYFGPGTRLLVL.

The chain is built from TRBV9 and TRBJ2-7, with D perhaps TRBD1 (6 bases). The CDR3 spans 15 residues. Germline-derived CDR1 and CDR2 are SGDLS and YYNGEE. The V end lost 3 bases, the J end lost 3 bases, and 16 bases lay between the germline ends. The CDR3 DNA sequence: TGTGCCAGCAGCGCCACAGGGTCCCTTATCTACGAGCAGTACTTC. Translation: CASSATGSLIYEQYF.

At least ten counts were recorded for this clone. The V and J genes are TRBV7-2 and TRBJ1-3, with D perhaps matching TRBD1 (6 bases). CDR1 and CDR2 (germline): SGHTA, FQGNSA. The CDR3 has 17 amino acids. V was clipped by 2 bases and J by 0 bases, with 14 bases between them. The CDR3 spells CASSLRSGAASGNTIYF. The CDR3 DNA reads as TGTGCCAGCAGCTTAAGGTCAGGGGCAGCCTCTGGAAACACCATATATTTT.

V is TRBV9 and J is TRBJ2-1, with D perhaps TRBD1 or TRBD2 (5 bases each). The CDR3 covers 15 residues. The V end lost 2 bases, the J end lost 1 base, and 10 bases lay between the germline ends. Germline lookup yields CDR1 SGDLS and CDR2 YYNGEE. The CDR3 DNA reads TGTGCCAGCAGCGTCCGGGACCCTTCCTACAATGAGCAGTTCTTC. This encodes CASSVRDPSYNEQFF. The whole variable domain, filled in from reference TRBV9 and TRBJ2-1, reads DSGVTQTPKHLITATGQRVTLRCSPRSGDLSVYWYQQSLDQGLQFLIQYYNGEERAKGNILERFSAQQFPDLHSELNLSSLELGDSALYFCASSVRDPSYNEQFFGPGTRLTVL.

In the case of this clone: Other DNA sequences from this sample encode an identical CDR3 as well. This sequence joins TRBV7-3 and TRBJ2-3; 8 bases are shared with TRBD2. The CDR3 length is 16 residues. V dropped 2 bases and J dropped 0; count of bases not matched to a gene: 4. Germline CDR1 and CDR2: SGHTA and FQGTGA. CDR3 protein: CASSLVPSGSTDTQYF. The CDR3 DNA reads as TGTGCCAGCAGCTTAGTCCCTAGCGGGAGCACAGATACGCAGTATTTT.

The CDR3 is CSVVPGGTYEQYF. The DNA for the CDR3 is TGCAGCGTTGTCCCGGGGGGTACCTACGAGCAGTACTTC. The chain carries TRBV29-1 and TRBJ2-7, with 7 bases fitting TRBD2. The V segment lost 4 bases and the J segment 2 bases; nucleotides outside the gene matches: 5. The germline V gene encodes CDR1 SQVTM and CDR2 ANQGSEA. This CDR3 spans 13 amino acids.

The genes are TRBV2 and TRBJ2-1; 13 bases agree with TRBD2. The germline gives CDR1 SNHLY, CDR2 FYNNEI. V was pared by 5 bases and J by 8 bases, with 3 bases of the junction left unmatched. CDR3 length: 14 residues. CDR3 loop: CASSQTSGRHEQFF. CDR3 coding DNA: TGTGCCAGCAGTCAGACTAGCGGGAGGCATGAGCAGTTCTTC. The full variable domain, with the rest looked up from reference TRBV2 and TRBJ2-1, is EPEVTQTPSHQVTQMGQEVILRCVPISNHLYFYWYRQILGQKVEFLVSFYNNEISEKSEIFDDQFSVERPDGSNFTLKIRSTKLEDSAMYFCASSQTSGRHEQFFGPGTRLTVL.

The gene calls are TRBV29-1 and TRBJ1-2; D uncertain. The V and J ends lost 3 bases and 4 bases respectively, with 15 bases between them. This CDR3 has 14 amino acids. In germline, CDR1 is SQVTM, CDR2 ANQGSEA. CDR3 region: CSVDFSGDGYGYTF. CDR3 in DNA: TGCAGCGTTGATTTTTCGGGCGACGGCTATGGCTACACCTTC.

The V gene is TRBV10-1, the J gene TRBJ2-1, with TRBD2 identical over 9 bases. Germline-derived CDR1 and CDR2 are WNHNN and SYGVQD (reference sequence). Unmatched junction bases numbered 4, after V lost 5 bases and J lost 2 bases. The CDR3 length is 15 residues. CDR3 region: CASSSQRGAYNEQFF. The DNA of the CDR3 is TGCGCCAGCAGTTCACAGCGGGGGGCCTACAATGAGCAGTTCTTC.

This rearrangement joins TRBV6-1 to TRBJ2-5; TRBD2 might be the D (6 bases). CDR1 and CDR2 from the germline V gene are MNHNS and SASEGT. V gave up 6 bases and J gave up 2 bases, with 10 bases separating them. The CDR3 extends over 13 amino acids. CDR3 region: CASRGGGQETQYF. CDR3 nucleotide sequence: TGTGCCAGCAGGGGTGGAGGGCAAGAGACCCAGTACTTC.

This chain uses TRBV28 with TRBJ1-1; D is possibly TRBD1 (5 bases). Germline V gene sequence: CDR1 MDHEN, CDR2 SYDVKM. The CDR3 is 19 amino acids. V was trimmed by 1 base and J by 1 base, leaving 22 bases between them. The CDR3 is CASSLFSTDRRSPNTEAFF. The CDR3 coding sequence is TGTGCCAGCAGTTTATTCTCGACCGACAGACGTTCACCGAACACTGAAGCTTTCTTT.

The chain recombines TRBV4-1 with TRBJ2-7; 10 bases are shared with TRBD1. The CDR3 has 15 amino acids. V lost 4 bases and J lost 6; bases outside the gene matches: 9. Germline V gene sequence: CDR1 MGHRA, CDR2 YSYEKL. The CDR3 is CASSPTGTGVVEQYF. In DNA, the CDR3 is TGCGCCAGCAGCCCGACTGGGACAGGGGTGGTCGAGCAGTACTTC.

In its sample, this clone was seen a few times. The chain employs TRBV11-3 and TRBJ2-2, with TRBD2 matching over 11 bases. Losses at the gene ends were 3 bases for V and 4 bases for J; bases not matched to a gene: 4. This CDR3 is 16 amino acids long. In germline, CDR1 is SGHNT, CDR2 YENEEA. CDR3 loop: CASSFNGLAGTGELFF. CDR3 in DNA: TGTGCCAGCAGCTTCAACGGACTAGCGGGCACCGGGGAGCTGTTTTTT.

For this clone: A far larger clone is only one base removed, so a read error is likely. The gene calls are TRBV11-3 and TRBJ2-7; 8 bases fit TRBD1. CDR1 is SGHNT and CDR2 is YENEEA in the germline V gene. The J segment lost 4 bases and the V segment lost 1 base, leaving 0 bases of the junction unmatched. The CDR3 runs 13 residues. CDR3 amino acids: CASSLGTGYEQYF. The DNA of the CDR3 is TGTGCCAGCAGCTTAGGGACAGGGTACGAGCAGTACTTC.

V gene TRBV10-3 combines with J gene TRBJ2-5, with TRBD2 identical over 10 bases. CDR3 length: 14 amino acids. V was pared by 6 bases and J by 5 bases, with 6 bases of the junction left unmatched. Germline CDR1 reads ENHRY; CDR2 reads SYGVKD. This CDR3 is CAIREREGLETQYF. The CDR3 DNA reads as TGTGCCATCAGGGAGCGGGAGGGCCTGGAGACCCAGTACTTC.